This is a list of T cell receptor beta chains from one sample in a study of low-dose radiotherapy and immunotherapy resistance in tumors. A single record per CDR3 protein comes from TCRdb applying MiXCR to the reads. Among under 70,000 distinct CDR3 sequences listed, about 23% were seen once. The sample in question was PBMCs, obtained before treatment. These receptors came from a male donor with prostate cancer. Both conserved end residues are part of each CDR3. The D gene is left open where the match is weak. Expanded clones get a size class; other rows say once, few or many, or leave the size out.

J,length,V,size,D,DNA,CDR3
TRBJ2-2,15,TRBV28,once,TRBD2,TGTGCCAGCAGTACGAGCGGGAGTATCACCGGGGAGCTGTTTTTT,CASSTSGSITGELFF
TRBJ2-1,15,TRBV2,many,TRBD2,TGTGCCAGCAGACCTAGCGGGGGGGCCCGCAATGAGCAGTTCTTC,CASRPSGGARNEQFF
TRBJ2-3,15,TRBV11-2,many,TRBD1,TGTGCCAGCAGCTTAGATTACAGGGGGCCAGATACGCAGTATTTT,CASSLDYRGPDTQYF
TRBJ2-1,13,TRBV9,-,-,TGTGATCACCCCCAAGTGGGCGACTACGAGCAGTTCTTC,CDHPQVGDYEQFF
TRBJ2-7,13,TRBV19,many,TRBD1,TGTGCCAGTAGCCCGACAGGGGCGGTCGAGCAGTACTTC,CASSPTGAVEQYF
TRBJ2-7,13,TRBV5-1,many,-,TGCGCCAGCAGCTTGGACTTATCCTACGAGCAGTACTTC,CASSLDLSYEQYF
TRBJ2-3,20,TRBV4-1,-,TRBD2,TGCGCCAGCAGCCACCATAGCGGGGGGGATCTAACCTATAGCACAGATACGCAGTATTTT,CASSHHSGGDLTYSTDTQYF
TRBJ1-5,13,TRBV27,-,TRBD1,TGTGCCAGCAGTGGACAGGGACATCAGCCCCAGCATTTT,CASSGQGHQPQHF
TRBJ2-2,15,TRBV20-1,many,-,TGCAGTGCTGCGGGCCAGGGGCTCGGCACCGGGGAGCTGTTTTTT,CSAAGQGLGTGELFF
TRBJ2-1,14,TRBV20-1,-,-,TGCAGTGCTAGACCGGGGGTGTCCTACAATGAGCAGTTCTTC,CSARPGVSYNEQFF
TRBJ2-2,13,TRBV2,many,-,TGTGCCAGCAGTTCCAGTCGCCCCGGGGAGCTGTTTTTT,CASSSSRPGELFF
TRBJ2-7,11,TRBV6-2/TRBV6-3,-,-,TGTGCCAGCACACATACGGTGGAGCAGTACTTC,CASTHTVEQYF
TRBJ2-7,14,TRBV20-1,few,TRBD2,TGCAGTGCGCTTGGACTAGCGGGAGTCTACGAGCAGTACTTC,CSALGLAGVYEQYF